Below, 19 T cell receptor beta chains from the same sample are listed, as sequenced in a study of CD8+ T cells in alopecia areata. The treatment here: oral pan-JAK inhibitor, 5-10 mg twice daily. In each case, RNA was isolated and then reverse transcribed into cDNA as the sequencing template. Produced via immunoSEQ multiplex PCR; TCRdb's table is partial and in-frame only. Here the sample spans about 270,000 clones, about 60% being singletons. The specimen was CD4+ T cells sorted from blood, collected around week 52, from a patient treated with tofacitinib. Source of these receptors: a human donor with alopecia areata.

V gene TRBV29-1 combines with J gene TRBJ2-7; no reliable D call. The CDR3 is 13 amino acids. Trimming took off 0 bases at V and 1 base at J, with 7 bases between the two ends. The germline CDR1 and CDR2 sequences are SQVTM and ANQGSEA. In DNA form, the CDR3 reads TGCAGCGTTGAAGATGAGAGATCCTACGAGCAGTACTTC. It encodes CSVEDERSYEQYF.

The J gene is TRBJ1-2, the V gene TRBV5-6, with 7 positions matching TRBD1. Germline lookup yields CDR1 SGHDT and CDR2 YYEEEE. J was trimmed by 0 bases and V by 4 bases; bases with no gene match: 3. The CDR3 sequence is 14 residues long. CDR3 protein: CASSPRGSNYGYTF. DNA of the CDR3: TGTGCCAGCAGCCCCAGGGGGTCTAACTATGGCTACACCTTC.

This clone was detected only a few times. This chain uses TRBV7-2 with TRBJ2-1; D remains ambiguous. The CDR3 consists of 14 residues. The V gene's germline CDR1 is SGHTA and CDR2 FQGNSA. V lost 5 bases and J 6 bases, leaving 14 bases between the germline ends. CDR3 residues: CASSRGPLGNEQFF. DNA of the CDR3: TGTGCCAGCAGCCGTGGACCCTTGGGCAATGAGCAGTTCTTC.

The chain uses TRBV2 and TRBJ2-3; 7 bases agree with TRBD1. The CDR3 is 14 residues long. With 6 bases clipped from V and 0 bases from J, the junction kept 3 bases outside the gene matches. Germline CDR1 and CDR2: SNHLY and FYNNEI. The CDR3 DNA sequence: TGTGCCAGCAGCGGGACAGAGAGCACAGATACGCAGTATTTT. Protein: CASSGTESTDTQYF.

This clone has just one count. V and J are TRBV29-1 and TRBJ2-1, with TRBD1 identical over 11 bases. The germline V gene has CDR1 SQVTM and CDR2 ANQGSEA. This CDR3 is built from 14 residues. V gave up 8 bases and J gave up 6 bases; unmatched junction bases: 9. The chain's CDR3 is CSTSGTGGLNEQFF. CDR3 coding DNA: TGCAGCACCTCCGGGACAGGGGGTCTCAATGAGCAGTTCTTC.

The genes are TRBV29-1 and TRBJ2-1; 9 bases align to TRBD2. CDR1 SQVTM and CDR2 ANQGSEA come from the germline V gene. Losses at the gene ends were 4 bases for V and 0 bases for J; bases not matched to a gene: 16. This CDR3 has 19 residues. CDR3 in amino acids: CSVGAIRERGAFSYNEQFF. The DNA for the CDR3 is TGCAGCGTTGGGGCCATCCGGGAGCGGGGGGCCTTCTCCTACAATGAGCAGTTCTTC.

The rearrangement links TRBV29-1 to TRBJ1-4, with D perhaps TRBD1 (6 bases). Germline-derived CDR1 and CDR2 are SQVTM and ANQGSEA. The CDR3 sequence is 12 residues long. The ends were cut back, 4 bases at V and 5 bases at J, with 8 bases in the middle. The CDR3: CSVAGANEKLFF. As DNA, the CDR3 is TGCAGCGTTGCGGGGGCCAATGAAAAACTGTTTTTT.

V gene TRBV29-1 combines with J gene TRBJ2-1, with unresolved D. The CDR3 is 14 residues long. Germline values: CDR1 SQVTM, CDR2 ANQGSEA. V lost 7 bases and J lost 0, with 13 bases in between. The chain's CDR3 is CSATRLSSYNEQFF. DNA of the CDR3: TGCAGCGCTACCCGACTGAGCTCCTACAATGAGCAGTTCTTC.

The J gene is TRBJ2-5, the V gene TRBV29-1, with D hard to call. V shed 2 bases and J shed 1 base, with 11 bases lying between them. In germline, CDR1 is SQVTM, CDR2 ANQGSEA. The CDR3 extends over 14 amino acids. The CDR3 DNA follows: TGCAGCGTTGAATTCTCCCACCGCCAAGAGACCCAGTACTTC. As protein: CSVEFSHRQETQYF. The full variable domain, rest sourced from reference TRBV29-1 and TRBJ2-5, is SAVISQKPSRDICQRGTSLTIQCQVDSQVTMMFWYRQQPGQSLTLIATANQGSEATYESGFVIDKFPISRPNLTFSTLTVSNMSPEDSSIYLCSVEFSHRQETQYFGPGTRLLVL.

The CDR3 DNA is TGCGCCAGCAGCCAAGATCGGTCAGGCCTTAATGAAAAACTGTTTTTT. Amino acid sequence: CASSQDRSGLNEKLFF. The chain is built from TRBV4-3 and TRBJ1-4, with no clear D. The CDR3 contains 16 residues. The V end was cut by 0 bases, the J end by 4 bases, with 12 bases between. Looked up from germline, CDR1 is LGHNA and CDR2 is YSLEER.

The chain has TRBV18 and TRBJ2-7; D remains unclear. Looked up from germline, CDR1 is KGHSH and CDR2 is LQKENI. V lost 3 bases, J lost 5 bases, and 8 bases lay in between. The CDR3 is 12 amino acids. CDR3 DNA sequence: TGTGCCAGCTCACCCCTAAAGCACGAGCAGTACTTC. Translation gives CASSPLKHEQYF.

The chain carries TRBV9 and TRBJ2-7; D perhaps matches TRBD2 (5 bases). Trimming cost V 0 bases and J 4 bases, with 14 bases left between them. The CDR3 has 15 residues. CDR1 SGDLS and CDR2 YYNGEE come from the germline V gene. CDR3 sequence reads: CASSVGTREPYEQYF. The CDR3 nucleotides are TGTGCCAGCAGCGTAGGTACCCGGGAACCTTACGAGCAGTACTTC.

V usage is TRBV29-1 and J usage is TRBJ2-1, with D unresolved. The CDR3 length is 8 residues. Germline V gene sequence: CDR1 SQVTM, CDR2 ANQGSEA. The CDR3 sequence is CNVDEQFF. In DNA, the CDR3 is TGCAACGTGGATGAGCAGTTCTTC.

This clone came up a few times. The chain's CDR3 is CASSLARGTQYF. The CDR3 DNA reads TGTGCCAGCAGCTTGGCTAGAGGGACCCAGTACTTC. The chain joins TRBV5-6 to TRBJ2-5; D not resolved. The CDR3 extends over 12 amino acids. Trimming took off 0 bases at V and 7 bases at J, with 7 bases between the two ends. Germline loops: CDR1 SGHDT, CDR2 YYEEEE.

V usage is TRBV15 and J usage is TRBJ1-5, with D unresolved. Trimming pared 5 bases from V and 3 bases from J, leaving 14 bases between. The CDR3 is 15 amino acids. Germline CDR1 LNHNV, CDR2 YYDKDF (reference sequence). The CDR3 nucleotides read TGTGCCACCAGCGGAGCAACACTGCTCAATCAGCCCCAGCATTTT. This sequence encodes CATSGATLLNQPQHF. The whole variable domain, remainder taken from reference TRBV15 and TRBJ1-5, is DAMVIQNPRYQVTQFGKPVTLSCSQTLNHNVMYWYQQKSSQAPKLLFHYYDKDFNNEADTPDNFQSRRPNTSFCFLDIRSPGLGDTAMYLCATSGATLLNQPQHFGDGTRLSIL.

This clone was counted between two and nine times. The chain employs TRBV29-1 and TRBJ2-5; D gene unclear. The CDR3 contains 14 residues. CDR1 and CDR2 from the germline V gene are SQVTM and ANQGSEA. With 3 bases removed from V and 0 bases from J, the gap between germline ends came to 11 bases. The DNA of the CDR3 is TGCAGCGTTGAGAGGATTATGTACCAAGAGACCCAGTACTTC. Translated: CSVERIMYQETQYF.

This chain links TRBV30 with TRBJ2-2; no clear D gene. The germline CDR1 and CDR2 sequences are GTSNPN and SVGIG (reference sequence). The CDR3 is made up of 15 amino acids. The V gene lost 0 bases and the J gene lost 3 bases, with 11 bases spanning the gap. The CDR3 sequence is CAWSVPGSYTGELFF. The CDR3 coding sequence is TGTGCCTGGAGTGTACCGGGCAGTTACACCGGGGAGCTGTTTTTT.

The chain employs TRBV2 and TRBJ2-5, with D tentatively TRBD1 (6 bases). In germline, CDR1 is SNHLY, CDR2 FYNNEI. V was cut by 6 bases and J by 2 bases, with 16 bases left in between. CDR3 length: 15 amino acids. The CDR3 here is CASRDRDNAQETQYF. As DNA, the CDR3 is TGTGCCAGCAGGGATCGGGACAACGCTCAAGAGACCCAGTACTTC.

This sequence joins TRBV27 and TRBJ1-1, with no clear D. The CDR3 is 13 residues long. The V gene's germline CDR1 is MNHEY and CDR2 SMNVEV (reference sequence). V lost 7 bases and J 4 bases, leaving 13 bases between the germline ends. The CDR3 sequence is CASKAHSGTEAFF. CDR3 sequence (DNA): TGTGCCAGCAAAGCCCATAGTGGCACTGAAGCTTTCTTT.